The 23 T cell receptor beta chains listed next were all sequenced from one sample in a study of cytomegalovirus exposure and HLA in healthy donors. The PCR contained 60 Vbeta and 13 Jbeta primers. Sequencing was performed with immunoSEQ multiplex PCR; in TCRdb, only in-frame clones are kept and a portion is missing. The sample comprises fewer than 150,000 clones, more than 70% of which are singletons, and 4% to 6% rests with the top ten. The sequenced sample consisted of PBMCs. The receptors shown here come from a woman between 45 and 60 years old in good health and CMV-seronegative.

The chain joins TRBV9 to TRBJ1-2; a possible D gene is TRBD1 (5 bases). The V gene lost 0 bases and the J gene lost 7 bases, with 13 bases spanning the gap. The V gene's germline CDR1 is SGDLS and CDR2 YYNGEE. CDR3 length equals 14 residues. The CDR3 sequence is CASSVDQGLGGYTF. The CDR3 DNA is TGTGCCAGCAGCGTAGATCAGGGCCTCGGTGGCTACACCTTC.

The chain is built from TRBV29-1 and TRBJ2-5; 8 nucleotides match TRBD1. The CDR3 contains 14 residues. Germline values: CDR1 SQVTM, CDR2 ANQGSEA. V shed 5 bases and J 5 bases; nucleotides not matched to a gene: 10. Written as DNA, the CDR3 is TGCAGCGTTAGCCGGACAGGGTCGGTCGAGACCCAGTACTTC. Amino acid sequence: CSVSRTGSVETQYF.

In its sample, this clone was seen a few times. The chain combines TRBV11-2 with TRBJ2-7; 12 nucleotides match TRBD2. Germline V gene sequence: CDR1 SGHAT, CDR2 FQNNGV. The CDR3 is made up of 15 amino acids. The V gene end was trimmed by 2 bases and the J gene end by 2 bases; junction bases not matched to a gene: 1. The CDR3 sequence is CASSLSSGGAYEQYF. In nucleotides, the CDR3 is TGTGCCAGCAGCTTATCTAGCGGGGGGGCCTACGAGCAGTACTTC.

The chain has TRBV29-1 and TRBJ2-1, with 9 positions matching TRBD2. Trimming cost V 6 bases and J 2 bases; bases outside gene matches: 2. The CDR3 is made up of 13 amino acids. Germline V gene lookup returns CDR1 SQVTM and CDR2 ANQGSEA. CDR3: CSVRGGAYNEQFF. CDR3 nucleotide sequence: TGCAGCGTACGCGGGGGGGCCTACAATGAGCAGTTCTTC.

This clone has just a few counts. This chain connects TRBV30 to TRBJ1-3; D is perhaps TRBD1 (5 bases). The CDR3 spans 13 residues. Germline V CDR1 and CDR2: GTSNPN, SVGIG (reference sequence). Trimming left V 2 bases short and J 4 bases short, with 9 bases between. The CDR3 nucleotides read TGTGCCTGGAGTCAGGGTTCGGGAAACACCATATATTTT. It yields the protein CAWSQGSGNTIYF.

The V gene is TRBV19, the J gene TRBJ2-2; D unclear. Germline V CDR1 and CDR2: LNHDA, SQIVND (reference sequence). Trimming cost V 5 bases and J 4 bases, with 5 bases left between them. The CDR3 runs to 12 residues. CDR3 coding DNA: TGTGCCAGTAGTGGCCCCACCGGGGAGCTGTTTTTT. Its translation is CASSGPTGELFF.

The chain recombines TRBV7-2 with TRBJ1-2; D is undetermined. V lost 7 bases to trimming and J lost 5 bases, with 14 bases between them. The germline CDR1 and CDR2 sequences are SGHTA and FQGNSA. The CDR3 consists of 13 residues. CDR3 bases: TGTGCCAGCACCCCAGGTGGGCGTTATGGCTACACCTTC. This sequence encodes CASTPGGRYGYTF.

The gene calls are TRBV5-5 and TRBJ2-1, with D maybe TRBD1 (6 bases). The CDR3 consists of 16 residues. The germline V gene has CDR1 SGHKS and CDR2 YYEKEE (reference sequence). With 3 bases removed from V and 3 bases from J, the gap between germline ends came to 16 bases. The CDR3 DNA sequence: TGTGCCAGCAGCTATATCCAGGGGACCGTCTACAATGAGCAGTTCTTC. It translates to CASSYIQGTVYNEQFF.

In this sample, this clone turned up a few times. This chain links TRBV10-3 with TRBJ2-1; 13 nucleotides align to TRBD2. The CDR3 is made up of 14 amino acids. Germline values: CDR1 ENHRY, CDR2 SYGVKD. V was pared by 4 bases and J by 10 bases, with 4 bases of the junction left unmatched. The CDR3 coding sequence is TGTGCCATCAGTGTGGGGACTAGCGGGGTAGAGCAGTTCTTC. Translation: CAISVGTSGVEQFF.

Written as DNA, the CDR3 is TGTGCCAGCAGCTTAGCTAGCGGGCCCTACAATGAGCAGTTCTTC. It specifies CASSLASGPYNEQFF. V and J are TRBV7-3 and TRBJ2-1; TRBD2 agrees at 8 bases. The CDR3 length is 15 residues. Germline CDR1 reads SGHTA; CDR2 reads FQGTGA. J gave up 2 bases and V 2 bases, and 2 bases lay outside the gene matches.

This clone was recorded only once. The chain carries TRBV27 and TRBJ1-6, with unresolved D. Between the trimmed V and J ends, which lost 5 bases and 2 bases, there was a span of 13 bases. CDR1 and CDR2 (germline): MNHEY, SMNVEV (reference sequence). This CDR3 contains 16 residues. CDR3 sequence: CASSLEPRTYNSPLHF. CDR3 nucleotide sequence: TGTGCCAGCAGTCTCGAGCCCCGCACCTATAATTCACCCCTCCACTTT.

The V call is TRBV5-1, the J call TRBJ2-5; TRBD2 agrees at 12 bases. The CDR3 is 15 amino acids. Germline V gene sequence: CDR1 SGHRS, CDR2 YFSETQ. Losses at the gene ends were 2 bases for V and 2 bases for J; bases not matched to a gene: 1. The CDR3 region has the DNA TGCGCCAGCAGCTTACTAGCGGGGGGTCAAGAGACCCAGTACTTC. Protein sequence: CASSLLAGGQETQYF.

The chain couples TRBV9 to TRBJ2-3; 8 nucleotides align to TRBD2. Germline V gene lookup returns CDR1 SGDLS and CDR2 YYNGEE. V was pared by 4 bases and J by 2 bases, with 9 bases of the junction left unmatched. This CDR3 has 16 amino acids. DNA for the CDR3: TGTGCCAGCAGCTCCGGGGGGGCCCTTCTCACAGATACGCAGTATTTT. This encodes CASSSGGALLTDTQYF.

This clone was found a few times. This chain uses TRBV5-4 with TRBJ2-1, with 8 bases identical to TRBD1. This CDR3 has 16 residues. The germline V gene encodes CDR1 SGHNT and CDR2 YYREEE (reference sequence). The J segment lost 5 bases and the V segment lost 0 bases, leaving 7 bases of the junction unmatched. As DNA, the CDR3 is TGTGCCAGCAGCTTGGGGACAGGGCAAGGTAACAATGAGCAGTTCTTC. Encoded protein: CASSLGTGQGNNEQFF.

The chain carries TRBV11-2 and TRBJ1-2; TRBD1 agrees at 7 bases. J was trimmed by 1 base and V by 0 bases; bases with no gene match: 5. The CDR3 runs to 16 residues. CDR1 is SGHAT, CDR2 FQNNGV, per germline. CDR3 in amino acids: CASSLEGGVINYGYTF. CDR3 nucleotide sequence: TGTGCCAGCAGCTTAGAAGGGGGCGTCATTAACTATGGCTACACCTTC.

This chain connects TRBV4-3 to TRBJ1-2; TRBD1 aligns across 8 bases. The germline V gene encodes CDR1 LGHNA and CDR2 YSLEER. With V trimmed by 0 bases and J by 6 bases, 9 bases remained unmatched. CDR3 length: 16 amino acids. CDR3 loop: CASSQDISRGLDGYTF. The CDR3 coding sequence is TGCGCCAGCAGCCAAGATATAAGCAGGGGGCTTGATGGCTACACCTTC.

This clone was counted only a few times. This chain joins TRBV5-8 and TRBJ1-1; 7 nucleotides align to TRBD1. Germline assignment: CDR1 SGHTS and CDR2 YDEGEE. This CDR3 comprises 11 residues. Unmatched junction bases numbered 3, after V lost 4 bases and J lost 9 bases. CDR3 region: CASSPTGKAFF. The CDR3, as DNA: TGTGCCAGCAGCCCGACAGGGAAAGCTTTCTTT. Full variable domain (rest looked up from reference TRBV5-8 and TRBJ1-1): EAGVTQSPTHLIKTRGQQATLRCSPISGHTSVYWYQQALGLGLQFLLWYDEGEERNRGNFPPRFSGRQFPNYSSELNVNALELEDSALYLCASSPTGKAFFGQGTRLTVV.

This sequence joins TRBV12-2 and TRBJ1-2. TRBV12-2 is given as a pseudogene. The CDR3 length is 12 residues. The CDR3 region has the DNA TGTGCAAGTCGCTTAGATCACTGTGGCTACACCTTC. Protein product: CASRLDHCGYTF.

The V and J genes are TRBV6-4 and TRBJ2-3; 9 bases fit TRBD2. V dropped 6 bases and J dropped 3; count of bases not matched to a gene: 4. CDR1 and CDR2 from the germline V gene are MRHNA and SNTAGT. The CDR3 consists of 14 residues. CDR3 coding DNA: TGTGCCAGCAGAAAGCGGGGGGAGACAGATACGCAGTATTTT. Protein sequence: CASRKRGETDTQYF.

The genes are TRBV5-1 and TRBJ1-5; no clear D. The CDR3 is made up of 13 amino acids. CDR1 SGHRS and CDR2 YFSETQ come from the germline V gene. V lost 5 bases to trimming and J lost 6 bases, with 12 bases between them. CDR3 loop: CASRPSTGQPQHF. DNA of the CDR3: TGCGCCAGCAGGCCAAGCACCGGTCAGCCCCAGCATTTT. The full variable domain, completed using reference TRBV5-1 and TRBJ1-5, is KAGVTQTPRYLIKTRGQQVTLSCSPISGHRSVSWYQQTPGQGLQFLFEYFSETQRNKGNFPGRFSGRQFSNSRSEMNVSTLELGDSALYLCASRPSTGQPQHFGDGTRLSIL.

V usage is TRBV19 and J usage is TRBJ2-3; the match to TRBD2 covers 10 bases. The CDR3 totals 18 residues. Germline CDR1 and CDR2: LNHDA and SQIVND (reference sequence). The V gene end was trimmed by 0 bases and the J gene end by 3 bases; junction bases not matched to a gene: 9. The CDR3 protein is CASSIDASGGARTDTQYF. The DNA for the CDR3 is TGTGCCAGTAGTATAGATGCCAGCGGGGGGGCCCGGACAGATACGCAGTATTTT.

The rearrangement uses TRBV4-1 and TRBJ2-1; 13 bases line up with TRBD2. The V and J ends lost 0 bases and 6 bases, in that order; junction bases with no gene match: 8. Germline V gives CDR1 MGHRA, CDR2 YSYEKL. CDR3 length: 18 amino acids. This CDR3 is CASSQDWGLAGRVNEQFF. DNA for the CDR3: TGCGCCAGCAGCCAAGATTGGGGACTAGCGGGGAGGGTCAATGAGCAGTTCTTC.

This chain connects TRBV6-1 to TRBJ2-5; TRBD1 might be the D (5 bases). The germline V and J ends were trimmed by 2 bases and 5 bases, with 21 bases remaining between them. Germline CDR1 and CDR2: MNHNS and SASEGT. This CDR3 is 17 amino acids long. The CDR3 sequence is CASSEPRRAYKGETQYF. CDR3 bases: TGTGCCAGCAGTGAACCCCGCCGGGCCTATAAGGGGGAGACCCAGTACTTC.